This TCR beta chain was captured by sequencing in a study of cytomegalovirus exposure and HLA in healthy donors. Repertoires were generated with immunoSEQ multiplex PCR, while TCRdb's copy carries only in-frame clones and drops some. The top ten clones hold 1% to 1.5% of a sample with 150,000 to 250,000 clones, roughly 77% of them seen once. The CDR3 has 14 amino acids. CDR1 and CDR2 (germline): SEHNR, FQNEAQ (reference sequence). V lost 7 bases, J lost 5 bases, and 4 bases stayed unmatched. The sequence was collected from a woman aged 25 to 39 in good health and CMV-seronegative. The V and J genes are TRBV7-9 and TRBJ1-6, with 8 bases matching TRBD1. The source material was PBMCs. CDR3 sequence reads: CASTRGQNNSPLHF. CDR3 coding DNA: TGTGCCAGCACCAGGGGGCAGAATAATTCACCCCTCCACTTT. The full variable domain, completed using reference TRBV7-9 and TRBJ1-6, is DTGVSQNPRHKITKRGQNVTFRCDPISEHNRLYWYRQTLGQGPEFLTYFQNEAQLEKSRLLSDRFSAERPKGSFSTLEIQRTEQGDSAMYLCASTRGQNNSPLHFGNGTRLTVT.